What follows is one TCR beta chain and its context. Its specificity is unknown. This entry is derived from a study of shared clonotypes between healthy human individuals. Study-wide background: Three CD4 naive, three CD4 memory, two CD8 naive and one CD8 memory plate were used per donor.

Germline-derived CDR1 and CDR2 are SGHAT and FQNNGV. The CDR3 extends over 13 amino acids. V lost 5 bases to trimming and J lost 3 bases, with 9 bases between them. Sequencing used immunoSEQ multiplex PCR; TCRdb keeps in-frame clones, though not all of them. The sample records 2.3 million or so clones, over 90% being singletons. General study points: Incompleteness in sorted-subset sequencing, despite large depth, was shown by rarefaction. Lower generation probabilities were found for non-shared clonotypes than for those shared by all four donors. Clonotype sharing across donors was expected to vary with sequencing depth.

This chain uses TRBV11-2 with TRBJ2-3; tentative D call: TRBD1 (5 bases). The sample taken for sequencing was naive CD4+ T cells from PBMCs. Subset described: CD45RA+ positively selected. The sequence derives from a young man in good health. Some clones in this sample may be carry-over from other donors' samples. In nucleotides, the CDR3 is TGTGCCAGCAGCCTCAGGGAAACAGATACGCAGTATTTT. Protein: CASSLRETDTQYF.